This is a list of T cell receptor beta chains from one sample in a study of blood T cells in healthy people across ages. TCRdb fed the 5' RACE reads into MiXCR, producing one record per CDR3 protein. The sample yields 590,000 or so distinct CDR3 sequences, about 28% seen once. The sequenced sample consisted of blood. All receptors derive from a woman older than 75 in good health. CDR3s include the opening cysteine and the closing phenylalanine or tryptophan. A D gene is named only where the DNA matches it firmly. Clone size is given for some rows only: seen once, a few or many times, or a class if the clone is expanded.

>-|few|TRBJ1-3|TRBV12-3/TRBV12-4
CATSLGRASGNTIYF
TGTGCCACCTCCCTTGGGAGGGCCTCTGGAAACACCATATATTTT
>-|-|TRBJ2-7|TRBV10-3
CAITGGNNEQYF
TGTGCCATCACTGGGGGAAACAACGAGCAGTACTTC
>-|few|TRBJ1-2|TRBV21-1
CASSKGGGLGQLNYGYTF
TGTGCCAGCAGCAAAGGTGGGGGCCTGGGGCAGCTCAACTATGGCTACACCTTC
>-|-|TRBJ1-4|TRBV29-1
CSARVVGTNEKLFF
TGCAGCGCCCGAGTGGTCGGAACTAATGAAAAACTGTTTTTT
>-|few|TRBJ1-5|TRBV3-1
CASSQVTNQPQHF
TGTGCCAGCAGCCAAGTTACCAATCAGCCCCAGCATTTT
>-|few|TRBJ2-3|TRBV4-1
CASSQDRTTNEKLYF
TGCGCCAGCAGCCAAGACAGGACAACTAATGAAAAACTGTATTTT
>-|-|TRBJ1-5|TRBV30
CAWSVGGANQPQHF
TGTGCCTGGAGTGTAGGTGGAGCGAATCAGCCCCAGCATTTT
>TRBD2|-|TRBJ2-7|TRBV30
CAWSKLLGGTSYEQYF
TGTGCCTGGAGTAAACTCCTCGGGGGGACCTCCTACGAGCAGTACTTC
>-|-|TRBJ2-1|TRBV5-1
CASSSVLEAEGEQFF
TGCGCCAGCAGCTCCGTACTAGAAGCAGAAGGGGAGCAGTTCTTC
>-|once|TRBJ2-5|TRBV7-3
CASSLYAGQETQYF
TGTGCCAGCAGCTTATATGCAGGGCAAGAGACCCAGTACTTC
>TRBD1|-|TRBJ1-2|TRBV7-2
CASSLDRRRGYTF
TGTGCCAGCAGTCTGGACAGGCGGAGGGGCTACACCTTC
>-|many|TRBJ2-3|TRBV9
CASSPTGPGQKVPSTDTQYF
TGTGCCAGCAGCCCCACGGGACCCGGACAGAAAGTCCCTAGCACAGATACGCAGTATTTT
>-|-|TRBJ2-3|TRBV7-6
CASSLVFGVNTDTQYF
TGTGCCAGCAGCTTGGTTTTTGGAGTGAACACAGATACGCAGTATTTT
>-|many|TRBJ1-2|TRBV12-3/TRBV12-4
CASSRDRRGYTF
TGTGCCAGCAGCCGGGACCGGCGGGGCTACACCTTC
>-|-|TRBJ1-1|TRBV10-3
CAAQLHADTEAFF
TGTGCCGCCCAGCTTCATGCGGACACTGAAGCTTTCTTT
>TRBD2|many|TRBJ2-1|TRBV15
CATIGLAGGLGEQFF
TGTGCCACCATTGGGCTAGCGGGGGGACTTGGTGAGCAGTTCTTC
>-|-|TRBJ2-1|TRBV7-6
CASSLRIRGNEQFF
TGTGCCAGCAGCTTACGTATCCGGGGCAATGAGCAGTTCTTC
>-|-|TRBJ2-5|TRBV20-1
CSARGGEAQYF
TGCAGTGCTAGGGGGGGAGAGGCCCAGTACTTC
>-|many|TRBJ2-5|TRBV20-1
CSADILGTNQETQYF
TGCAGTGCGGATATCCTAGGGACAAACCAAGAGACCCAGTACTTC
>-|many|TRBJ2-7|TRBV7-8
CASSLEVRGAGLAYEQYF
TGTGCCAGCAGCTTAGAGGTCCGAGGTGCAGGGTTGGCCTACGAGCAGTACTTC
>-|-|TRBJ2-1|TRBV7-6
CASAGWGSYNEQFF
TGTGCCAGCGCTGGGTGGGGCTCCTACAATGAGCAGTTCTTC
>-|many|TRBJ2-5|TRBV7-2
CASSSLGLVQETQYF
TGTGCCAGCAGCTCACTTGGTCTGGTCCAAGAGACCCAGTACTTC
>-|-|TRBJ1-2|TRBV2
CASSERWDYTF
TGTGCCAGCAGTGAAAGGTGGGACTACACCTTC
>-|few|TRBJ1-4|TRBV20-1
CSALRDTNEKRFF
TGCAGTGCCCTCCGGGACACTAATGAAAAACGGTTTTTT
>-|few|TRBJ1-1|TRBV30
CAWSLTGTEAFF
TGTGCCTGGAGCCTCACCGGCACTGAAGCTTTCTTT
>-|-|TRBJ1-5|TRBV20-1
CSAPTENQPQHF
TGCAGTGCCCCGACAGAGAATCAGCCCCAGCATTTT
>TRBD2|-|TRBJ2-3|TRBV3-1
CASSPTSGGAWDTQYF
TGTGCCAGCAGCCCTACTAGCGGGGGGGCATGGGATACGCAGTATTTT
>-|-|TRBJ2-2|TRBV2
CASTAFRGTGELFF
TGTGCCAGCACTGCCTTTAGGGGCACCGGGGAGCTGTTTTTT
>-|many|TRBJ2-5|TRBV19
CASSLRNQETQYF
TGTGCCAGTAGTCTCAGAAACCAAGAGACCCAGTACTTC
>TRBD1|many|TRBJ2-7|TRBV9
CASSSRQGIIPPYEQYF
TGTGCCAGCAGCTCACGACAGGGCATTATCCCTCCCTACGAGCAGTACTTC
>TRBD2|many|TRBJ2-1|TRBV24-1
CATSDLMAGGRNEQFF
TGTGCCACCAGTGATTTGATGGCGGGGGGGCGTAATGAGCAGTTCTTC
>-|many|TRBJ2-1|TRBV5-1
CASSSQVEQFF
TGCGCCAGCAGCTCTCAGGTTGAGCAGTTCTTC
>-|-|TRBJ2-2|TRBV7-2
CASSFARELFF
TGTGCCAGCAGCTTTGCGCGGGAGCTGTTTTTT
>-|many|TRBJ2-7|TRBV12-3/TRBV12-4
CASRIGVLYEQYF
TGTGCCAGCAGAATCGGGGTTTTATACGAGCAGTACTTC
>-|few|TRBJ2-6|TRBV13
CAIRDVLSGANVLTF
TGTGCCATCCGGGACGTACTCTCTGGGGCCAACGTCCTGACTTTC
>-|many|TRBJ2-7|TRBV28
CASRLGSTHEQYF
TGTGCCAGCAGACTCGGGTCTACACACGAGCAGTACTTC
>-|few|TRBJ1-5|TRBV7-2
CASSLDPGANQPQHF
TGTGCCAGCAGCTTAGATCCAGGGGCAAATCAGCCCCAGCATTTT
>TRBD1|-|TRBJ1-2|TRBV9
CASSGFPGQGVGGYTF
TGTGCCAGCAGCGGATTCCCGGGACAGGGGGTTGGTGGCTACACCTTC
>TRBD1|-|TRBJ2-2|TRBV29-1
CSVEENQGAHTGELFF
TGCAGCGTTGAAGAGAACCAGGGGGCACACACCGGGGAGCTGTTTTTT
>-|many|TRBJ1-2|TRBV6-2/TRBV6-3
CASSQGTRNGYTF
TGTGCCAGCAGTCAGGGGACGAGGAATGGCTACACCTTC
>-|-|TRBJ1-6|TRBV9
CASSVVRDSPLHF
TGTGCCAGCAGCGTGGTGAGGGATTCACCCCTCCACTTT
>-|-|TRBJ2-2|TRBV30
CAWRGPGELFF
TGTGCCTGGAGGGGTCCCGGGGAGCTGTTTTTT
>TRBD2|-|TRBJ2-5|TRBV12-3/TRBV12-4
CASSWGLAGVGETQYF
TGTGCCAGCAGTTGGGGACTAGCGGGAGTCGGGGAGACCCAGTACTTC
>TRBD1|-|TRBJ2-2|TRBV6-2/TRBV6-3
CASSFLRPGQGQGGELFF
TGTGCCAGCAGTTTTTTACGGCCGGGACAGGGTCAGGGCGGGGAGCTGTTTTTT